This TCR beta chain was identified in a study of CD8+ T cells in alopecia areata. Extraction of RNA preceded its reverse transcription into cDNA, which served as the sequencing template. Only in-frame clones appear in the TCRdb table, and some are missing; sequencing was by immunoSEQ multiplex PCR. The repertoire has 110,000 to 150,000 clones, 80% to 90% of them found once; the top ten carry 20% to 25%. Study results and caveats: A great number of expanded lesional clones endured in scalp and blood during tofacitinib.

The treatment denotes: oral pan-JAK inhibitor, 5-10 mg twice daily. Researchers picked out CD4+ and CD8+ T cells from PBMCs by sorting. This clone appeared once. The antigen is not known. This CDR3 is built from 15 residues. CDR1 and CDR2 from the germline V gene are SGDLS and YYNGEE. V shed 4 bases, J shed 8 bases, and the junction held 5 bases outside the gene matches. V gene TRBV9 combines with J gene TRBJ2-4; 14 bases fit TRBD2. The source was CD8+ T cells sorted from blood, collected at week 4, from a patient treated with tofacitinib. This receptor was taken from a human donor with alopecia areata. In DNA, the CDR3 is TGTGCCAGCAGCCCAGGGACTAGCGGGGGACACATTCAGTACTTC. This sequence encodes CASSPGTSGGHIQYF.